The present T cell receptor (beta chain) was sequenced within a study of cytotoxic CD8 clonotypes in ibrutinib-treated CLL (dated by TCRdb to the early 2020s). For the wider study: In this cohort, about 15 patients were treatment-naive and 11 to 12 were relapsed/refractory, while roughly 18 had unmutated IGHV. Cryopreserved peripheral blood mononuclear cells were collected before treatment, at response, and at either disease progression or sustained remission. Longitudinal samples were available for about 30% of the roughly 86 trial participants. All remission and progressive disease samples were collected while patients were still receiving ibrutinib. On average, each sample had 255,043 productive templates and tens of thousands of productive rearrangements. Response samples were taken after a median of roughly 12 months on treatment, ranging from roughly 6 to 36 months. Partial responses were observed in about 25 patients and complete responses in 2; after a median follow-up of around 68 months, remission was maintained in roughly 14 patients and progression was observed in 12.

Paper-wide results and their limitations: Sampling times were not matched between patients in sustained remission and patients whose disease was progressing, and lymph node repertoires were not examined. Public clonotypes were rare and either contracted or stayed stable during treatment, and the rise in clonality at ibrutinib response reflected the expansion of private clonotypes. At baseline, clonality was higher than in age-matched healthy donors and showed a strong correlation with circulating CD8+ T-cell counts. At ibrutinib response clonality went up, during sustained remission it held steady, and at progression it dropped back toward baseline.

The goal of deep resolution MiSeq sequencing was a depth between 1 in 1 million and 1 in 200,000 T cells, and coverage averaged 10x per clonotype. The immunoSEQ hsTCRB Kit was used to generate TCR beta libraries. On the study's bioinformatics: The data were analyzed with ImmunoSEQ Analyzer and ImmunoSEQ Data Assistant, and V, D and J gene assignments followed IMGT definitions. Clonality was computed as one minus normalized Shannon entropy of productive rearrangement frequencies, ranging from 0 to 1. Public clonotype analysis was restricted to overrepresented clonotypes comprising at least 0.05% of each patient's repertoire. Repertoires from roughly 13 age-matched healthy donors in immuneACCESS were used as clonality controls. This is the immuneACCESS table as TCRdb keeps it, with only in-frame sequences that have V and J called. A part of the clones is gone; compared with another copy, unresolved V genes explain less than half, and the rest is unexplained. The V and J calls and clone size are taken from that table; D and trimming were inferred from the DNA. The sample table lists about 120,000 clones, approximately 58% of them with a count of one. The leading ten clones occupy 37% of the sample.

This clone was seen at least ten times. Its antigen remains undetermined. No per-base quality is available; no much larger clone lies one base away. Based on the germline V gene, the CDR1 and CDR2 sequences are SGDLS and YYNGEE. The germline ends are 11 bases apart after V is trimmed by 0 bases and J by 5 bases. Including the terminal cysteine and phenylalanine, the CDR3 comprises 14 residues. CDR3 DNA is the only sequence kept; it has 42 bases, read in frame from the first base. According to the study, the label for this sample's time point signals: around 25 months on ibrutinib. Approximately 2 micrograms of genomic DNA were extracted from cryopreserved PBMCs for TCR beta library preparation. Longitudinal blood samples from CLL patients on ibrutinib monotherapy were analyzed using high-throughput TCR beta sequencing. The patients took part in an open-label, single-center phase 2 trial of ibrutinib monotherapy.

This material consisted of PBMCs, taken after 24 months of ibrutinib treatment. The chain employs TRBV9 and TRBJ2-5, with a tentative D call of TRBD1 or TRBD2, each matching 5 bases. This receptor was taken from a human donor with chronic lymphocytic leukemia. The DNA sequence reads TGTGCCAGCAGCGTAGGGTGGGGCGGGGAGACCCAGTACTTC. The encoded protein is CASSVGWGGETQYF.